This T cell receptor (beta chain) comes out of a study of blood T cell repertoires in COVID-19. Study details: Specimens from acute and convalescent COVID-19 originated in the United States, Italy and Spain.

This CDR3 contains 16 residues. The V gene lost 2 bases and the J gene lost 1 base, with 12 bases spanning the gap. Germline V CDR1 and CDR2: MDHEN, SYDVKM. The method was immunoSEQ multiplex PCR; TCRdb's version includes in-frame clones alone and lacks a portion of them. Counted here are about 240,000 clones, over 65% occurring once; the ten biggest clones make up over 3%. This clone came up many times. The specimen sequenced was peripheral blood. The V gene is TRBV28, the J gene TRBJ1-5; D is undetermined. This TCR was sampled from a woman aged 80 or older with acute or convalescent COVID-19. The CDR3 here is CASSLRQLRSNQPQHF. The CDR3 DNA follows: TGTGCCAGCAGTTTACGACAATTAAGGAGCAATCAGCCCCAGCATTTT.